What follows are 19 T cell receptor beta chains derived from one specimen sequenced in a study. TCRdb reanalysed the 5' RACE reads using MiXCR and keeps one entry per CDR3 protein. The table lists roughly 50,000 distinct CDR3 sequences, 17% of them singletons. The sample consisted of naive CD4+ T cells sorted from blood. Subset here: naive CD4+ T cells, CD4+CD45RA+CD25-. These receptors came from a female donor with breast cancer.

V gene TRBV12-3 or TRBV12-4 combines with J gene TRBJ2-3; weak D call: TRBD1 (5 bases). CDR3 length equals 18 residues. V was shortened by 2 bases and J by 2 bases, with 20 bases between the two germline ends. The CDR3 reads CASSLNANWGRATDTQYF. The CDR3 DNA reads TGTGCCAGCAGTTTAAACGCCAACTGGGGCAGGGCCACAGATACGCAGTATTTT.

The table lists this clonotype with many counts. J is TRBJ1-1 and V is TRBV6-5, with 7 bases fitting TRBD1. There are 13 residues in the CDR3. Germline V gives CDR1 MNHEY, CDR2 SVGAGI. J was trimmed by 4 bases and V by 6 bases; bases with no gene match: 5. The CDR3 protein is CASRYQGGTEAFF. CDR3 coding DNA: TGTGCCAGCAGGTACCAGGGGGGCACTGAAGCTTTCTTT.

This clonotype came up a few times. The rearrangement uses TRBV6-6 and TRBJ2-7, with D perhaps matching TRBD1 (5 bases). CDR1 is MNHNY and CDR2 is SVGAGI in the germline V gene (reference sequence). V dropped 2 bases and J dropped 3 bases, with 8 bases sitting between them. The CDR3 runs to 13 residues. The CDR3, as DNA: TGTGCCAGCAGTTACACCCAGGGCTACGAGCAGTACTTC. This sequence encodes CASSYTQGYEQYF.

This clonotype was seen once. The chain links TRBV15 to TRBJ2-4; a possible D gene is TRBD2 (6 bases). In germline, CDR1 is LNHNV, CDR2 YYDKDF (reference sequence). The ends were cut back, 3 bases at V and 7 bases at J, with 16 bases in the middle. CDR3 length: 15 amino acids. CDR3 in DNA: TGTGCCACCAGCAGGGATCGCGGAGGGTGGAACATTCAGTACTTC. Its translation: CATSRDRGGWNIQYF.

This clonotype was counted only a few times. The chain links TRBV20-1 to TRBJ2-3; 12 nucleotides align to TRBD2. Germline loops: CDR1 DFQATT, CDR2 SNEGSKA (reference sequence). J gave up 7 bases and V 1 base, and 12 bases lay outside the gene matches. This CDR3 is 17 amino acids long. The CDR3 sequence is CSARAPGTSGPKYTQYF. In nucleotides, the CDR3 is TGCAGTGCTAGAGCCCCGGGGACTAGCGGGCCGAAATATACGCAGTATTTT.

In this sample, this clonotype turned up a few times. The chain uses TRBV3-1 and TRBJ1-3; D is ambiguous. Germline CDR1 and CDR2: LGHDT and YNNKEL (reference sequence). V lost 4 bases to trimming and J lost 3 bases, with 10 bases between them. CDR3 length equals 14 residues. This CDR3 is CASSLGFIGNTIYF. As DNA, the CDR3 is TGTGCCAGCAGCCTGGGGTTTATTGGAAACACCATATATTTT.

This clonotype has ten or more counts. This sequence joins TRBV10-3 and TRBJ1-1; 7 nucleotides match TRBD1. The CDR3 extends over 11 amino acids. Germline CDR1 reads ENHRY; CDR2 reads SYGVKD. J lost 11 bases, V lost 10 bases, and 10 bases had no gene match. CDR3 DNA sequence: TGTGCCACTCAGGGGGAAGGGGAGGCTTTCTTT. It is translated as CATQGEGEAFF.

The chain recombines TRBV6-5 with TRBJ2-7; 12 bases are a match to TRBD2. Trimming at V came to 10 bases and at J to 2 bases, leaving 6 bases not matched to a gene. Germline assignment: CDR1 MNHEY and CDR2 SVGAGI. The CDR3 is 14 residues long. DNA of the CDR3: TGTGCCACCATCTCTAGCGGGAGGGCCTACGAGCAGTACTTC. Translation gives CATISSGRAYEQYF.

The gene calls are TRBV5-1 and TRBJ2-6; D possibly matches TRBD1 or TRBD2 (5 bases each). V lost 4 bases and J lost 2, with 13 bases in between. Germline CDR1 reads SGHRS; CDR2 reads YFSETQ. This CDR3 has 16 residues. CDR3 nucleotide sequence: TGCGCCAGCAGCATCCGGGGCTCCCCTGGGGCCAACGTCCTGACTTTC. Protein: CASSIRGSPGANVLTF.

This clonotype was observed many times. The chain is built from TRBV10-3 and TRBJ2-7; D is perhaps TRBD1 or TRBD2 (5 bases each). V lost 7 bases and J 0 bases, leaving 16 bases between the germline ends. Germline V gene data show CDR1 as ENHRY and CDR2 as SYGVKD. The CDR3 consists of 15 residues. The CDR3 protein is CAITSPGRSSYEQYF. CDR3 DNA: TGTGCCATCACCAGTCCGGGACGGAGCTCCTACGAGCAGTACTTC.

This clonotype was seen ten or more times. The V gene is TRBV12-3 or TRBV12-4, the J gene TRBJ2-2; D might be TRBD2 (5 bases). The CDR3 loop spans 13 amino acids. The V end was cut by 7 bases, the J end by 4 bases, with 10 bases between. The CDR3: CASKRGTTGELFF. CDR3 nucleotide sequence: TGTGCCAGCAAACGGGGTACCACCGGGGAGCTGTTTTTT.

At least ten counts were recorded for this clonotype. This sequence joins TRBV20-1 and TRBJ1-1; perhaps TRBD1 as D (6 bases). CDR1 DFQATT and CDR2 SNEGSKA come from the germline V gene (reference sequence). V was shortened by 7 bases and J by 5 bases, with 17 bases between the two germline ends. The CDR3 loop spans 13 amino acids. The CDR3 bases are TGCAGTGTCCCGTTACAGGGTCGGACTGAAGCTTTCTTT. Translation gives CSVPLQGRTEAFF.

This clonotype was detected many times. J is TRBJ1-2 and V is TRBV20-1; 7 nucleotides agree with TRBD1. After removal of 0 bases from V and 8 bases from J, the junction contained 9 bases not matched to a gene. From germline, CDR1 is DFQATT and CDR2 SNEGSKA (reference sequence). This CDR3 has 14 residues. The CDR3 bases are TGCAGTGCTAGAGAAGCAGGGGGGTTATGGGGCTACACCTTC. Encoded protein: CSAREAGGLWGYTF.

This clonotype was seen many times. The rearrangement links TRBV7-2 to TRBJ2-5; D tentatively reads TRBD1 or TRBD2 (7 bases each). Between the trimmed V and J ends, which lost 6 bases and 5 bases, there was a span of 16 bases. The CDR3 extends over 14 amino acids. The V gene's germline CDR1 is SGHTA and CDR2 FQGNSA. CDR3 sequence reads: CASRRQGGGETQYF. The CDR3 DNA sequence: TGTGCCAGCAGACGACAGGGAGGGGGGGAGACCCAGTACTTC.

This clonotype was detected many times. The V gene is TRBV2, the J gene TRBJ1-2, with D perhaps matching TRBD1 (5 bases). In germline, CDR1 is SNHLY, CDR2 FYNNEI. The CDR3 is made up of 12 amino acids. Deletions cut 10 bases from V and 8 bases from J, with 17 bases between. Here the CDR3 DNA reads TGTGCCACCTCCCAAGAGAGGGACGGCTACACCTTC. Translated, it gives CATSQERDGYTF.

This chain uses TRBV7-9 with TRBJ1-1, with D uncertain. This CDR3 is 15 amino acids long. Trimming cost V 4 bases and J 4 bases, with 16 bases left between them. CDR1 and CDR2 from the germline V gene are SEHNR and FQNEAQ (reference sequence). The CDR3 region is CASSSEVGSGTEAFF. The CDR3, as DNA: TGTGCCAGCAGCTCGGAGGTAGGGTCGGGCACTGAAGCTTTCTTT.

The sample holds many counts of this clonotype. This rearrangement joins TRBV20-1 to TRBJ2-5; no definite D call. V dropped 4 bases and J dropped 0 bases, with 21 bases sitting between them. Germline CDR1 DFQATT, CDR2 SNEGSKA (reference sequence). CDR3 length: 17 amino acids. The DNA of the CDR3 is TGCAGTGCTATCGACACGGATAGGGCGTTTTACCAAGAGACCCAGTACTTC. Its protein product is CSAIDTDRAFYQETQYF.

The genes are TRBV4-2 and TRBJ1-1, with TRBD1 matching over 9 bases. The CDR3 contains 17 residues. Germline V CDR1 and CDR2: LGHNA, YNFKEQ. Trimming at V came to 1 base and at J to 1 base, leaving 7 bases not matched to a gene. CDR3 in DNA: TGTGCCAGCAGCCAAGGGCGTCACAGGGGGCAGAACACTGAAGCTTTCTTT. It encodes CASSQGRHRGQNTEAFF.

There are a few counts of this clonotype. The chain is built from TRBV5-1 and TRBJ2-3; 7 nucleotides line up with TRBD1. This CDR3 spans 15 amino acids. The ends lost 1 base at V and 3 bases at J; junction bases unmatched: 5. Germline V lookup: CDR1 SGHRS, CDR2 YFSETQ. The CDR3 DNA follows: TGCGCCAGCAGCTTGACCGCAGGGGGTACAGATACGCAGTATTTT. Translation: CASSLTAGGTDTQYF.